One sample yielded the 14 T cell receptor beta chains listed below, sequenced in a study of vaccination and CD4 T cells after COVID-19. Treatment defined: roughly ten-day PBMC culture with coronavirus spike peptide pools or control peptides (ViraFEST assay). Sequencing of the DNA from cultured CD4+ T cells was carried out with the Oncomine TCR Beta short-read assay. TCRdb passed the PCR reads through MiXCR, listing each CDR3 protein once. The sample has roughly 3,500 distinct CDR3 sequences; roughly 18% are singletons. Which antigens these TCRs recognize remains unknown. Sequencing was performed on CD4+ T cells from blood, cultured in vitro. These receptors came from a human donor who had recovered from COVID-19.

This clonotype was counted between two and nine times. The chain combines TRBV19 with TRBJ2-5, with D perhaps matching TRBD1 (5 bases). Trimming took off 1 base at V and 5 bases at J, with 8 bases between the two ends. The CDR3 contains 13 residues. Germline lookup yields CDR1 LNHDA and CDR2 SQIVND (reference sequence). In nucleotides, the CDR3 is TGTGCCAGTAGTATAGCAGGGCTGGAGACCCAGTACTTC. Translation gives CASSIAGLETQYF.

By share, this clonotype counts as medium-sized (0.01 to 0.1%). The chain links TRBV20-1 to TRBJ1-4, with D perhaps matching TRBD1 (5 bases). Trimming left V 1 base short and J 10 bases short, with 10 bases between. Germline V lookup: CDR1 DFQATT, CDR2 SNEGSKA (reference sequence). The CDR3 runs to 12 residues. The CDR3 protein is CSARGGPGKLFF. The CDR3, as DNA: TGCAGTGCTAGAGGGGGCCCCGGAAAACTGTTTTTT.

By share, this clonotype ranks as medium-sized. This chain joins TRBV7-9 and TRBJ1-1, with D perhaps TRBD1 (6 bases). This CDR3 is built from 15 residues. Germline assignment: CDR1 SEHNR and CDR2 FQNEAQ (reference sequence). V lost 3 bases and J lost 4, with 15 bases in between. The CDR3 is CASSFLTGPSTEAFF. CDR3 bases: TGTGCCAGCAGCTTCTTGACAGGCCCGAGCACTGAAGCTTTCTTT.

By share, this clonotype ranks as medium-sized (0.01 to 0.1%). This rearrangement joins TRBV2 to TRBJ1-1; D is uncertain. The CDR3 is 12 amino acids. Germline CDR1 is SNHLY and CDR2 is FYNNEI. V lost 8 bases and J lost 4, with 11 bases in between. The CDR3 reads CASLREGTEAFF. The CDR3 nucleotides are TGTGCCAGCCTGAGGGAGGGCACTGAAGCTTTCTTT.

In its sample, this clonotype is medium-sized. The chain combines TRBV10-3 with TRBJ1-1; D might be TRBD1 (5 bases). Trimming cost V 6 bases and J 2 bases, with 13 bases left between them. From germline, CDR1 is ENHRY and CDR2 SYGVKD. The CDR3 is made up of 14 amino acids. CDR3 bases: TGTGCCATCAGAGAGGGACCTTCTAACACTGAAGCTTTCTTT. Translated, it gives CAIREGPSNTEAFF.

This clonotype is judged medium-sized (0.01 to 0.1%). V is TRBV6-5 and J is TRBJ2-5; unclear D gene. The CDR3 totals 11 residues. Trimming pared 2 bases from V and 4 bases from J, leaving 2 bases between. CDR1 MNHEY and CDR2 SVGAGI come from the germline V gene. The CDR3 DNA is TGTGCCAGCAGTTACGCAGAGACCCAGTACTTC. Its translation: CASSYAETQYF.

Concerning this clonotype itself: A much larger clone differs from this one at a single base, so this may be a read error. This chain joins TRBV2 and TRBJ2-7; D call uncertain. The V gene's germline CDR1 is SNHLY and CDR2 FYNNEI. V lost 4 bases, J lost 3 bases, and 16 bases lay in between. The CDR3 extends over 15 amino acids. For the CDR3, the DNA is TGTGCCAGCAGTGCTGAGAGTTTGTTCCACTACGAGCAGTACTTC. Its protein is CASSAESLFHYEQYF.

This clonotype was observed a few times. V and J are TRBV19 and TRBJ2-5; maybe TRBD2 (7 bases). Germline V gives CDR1 LNHDA, CDR2 SQIVND (reference sequence). V lost 5 bases, J lost 5 bases, and 12 bases lay in between. This CDR3 comprises 13 residues. CDR3 nucleotides: TGTGCCAGTAGTCGGGGGCGGGGGGAGACCCAGTACTTC. As protein: CASSRGRGETQYF.

This clonotype was detected only once. The chain carries TRBV4-2 and TRBJ2-7; TRBD2 agrees at 7 bases. CDR1 and CDR2 (germline): LGHNA, YNFKEQ. The CDR3 totals 15 residues. The V and J ends lost 1 base and 3 bases, in that order; junction bases with no gene match: 6. CDR3 region: CASSQAGDYYYEQYF. For the CDR3, the DNA is TGTGCCAGCAGCCAAGCCGGGGACTACTACTACGAGCAGTACTTC.

A few counts support this clonotype. The chain recombines TRBV5-4 with TRBJ1-4; D is uncertain. Deletions cut 0 bases from V and 4 bases from J, with 13 bases between. The CDR3 is made up of 16 amino acids. Germline V gene lookup returns CDR1 SGHNT and CDR2 YYREEE (reference sequence). The CDR3 loop reads CASSLGRSGVNEKLFF. Written as DNA, the CDR3 is TGTGCCAGCAGCTTGGGGCGGAGCGGTGTTAATGAAAAACTGTTTTTT.

The chain combines TRBV5-1 with TRBJ1-1; TRBD1 aligns across 9 bases. After removal of 0 bases from V and 11 bases from J, the junction contained 14 bases not matched to a gene. CDR3 length: 16 amino acids. Germline CDR1 reads SGHRS; CDR2 reads YFSETQ. The CDR3 DNA follows: TGCGCCAGCAGCTTGGGGGACAGGGCCGCCGCTCTTGGGGCTTTCTTT. It translates to CASSLGDRAAALGAFF.

The chain couples TRBV12-3 or TRBV12-4 to TRBJ1-6; D is undetermined. Trimming pared 6 bases from V and 0 bases from J, leaving 12 bases between. The length of the CDR3 is 16 residues. The CDR3 sequence is CASSSGRSSYNSPLHF. The CDR3, as DNA: TGTGCCAGCAGCTCGGGGAGAAGCTCCTATAATTCACCCCTCCACTTT.

This clonotype appeared a few times. This chain uses TRBV11-3 with TRBJ2-1; D is unclear. CDR1 and CDR2 from the germline V gene are SGHNT and YENEEA. The CDR3 totals 13 residues. V lost 0 bases and J lost 6, with 6 bases in between. The CDR3 coding sequence is TGTGCCAGCAGCTTAGATTTTACCAATGAGCAGTTCTTC. Residues: CASSLDFTNEQFF.

This clonotype was picked up a small number of times. J is TRBJ2-7 and V is TRBV30, with D unresolved. This CDR3 contains 13 residues. The V gene's germline CDR1 is GTSNPN and CDR2 SVGIG (reference sequence). Trimming removed 0 bases from V and 2 bases from J, with 8 bases in between. For the CDR3, the DNA is TGTGCCTGGAGTGTTGAAGGAACCTACGAGCAGTACTTC. This sequence encodes CAWSVEGTYEQYF.